The 8 T cell receptor beta chains given below trace back to one sample, sequenced in a study of OX40 agonist ivuxolimab in advanced cancers. Assay: immunoSEQ multiplex PCR; the TCRdb copy retains only in-frame clones and omits some. The repertoire consists of about 90,000 clones, with around 87% occurring once and the leading ten covering 0.15% to 0.2%. The material sequenced was CD4+ or CD8+ T cells sorted from blood, taken in a trial of the OX40 agonist ivuxolimab. The receptors stem from an adult with an advanced solid tumor such as melanoma, head and neck, liver or kidney cancer.

This CDR3 reads CASRPTDREVQFF. CDR3 in DNA: TGCGCCAGCAGGCCGACGGACAGGGAGGTTCAGTTCTTC. This chain uses TRBV5-1 with TRBJ2-1, with 8 bases that match TRBD1. V shed 5 bases, J shed 13 bases, and the junction held 11 bases outside the gene matches. The CDR3 consists of 13 residues. CDR1 and CDR2 (germline): SGHRS, YFSETQ.

V and J are TRBV9 and TRBJ2-3, with D unresolved. Germline CDR1 reads SGDLS; CDR2 reads YYNGEE. The CDR3 spans 14 residues. Trimming stripped 1 base from V and 0 bases from J, with 6 bases between. CDR3 region: CASSVTASTDTQYF. Here the CDR3 DNA reads TGTGCCAGCAGCGTAACTGCTAGCACAGATACGCAGTATTTT.

The chain uses TRBV6-1 and TRBJ2-2; TRBD1 is a possible D gene (6 bases). Germline V gene lookup returns CDR1 MNHNS and CDR2 SASEGT. Trimming left V 10 bases short and J 2 bases short, with 14 bases between. The CDR3 contains 14 residues. The CDR3: CATQGSINTGELFF. The DNA of the CDR3 is TGTGCCACCCAGGGGTCGATAAACACCGGGGAGCTGTTTTTT.

The chain has TRBV5-8 and TRBJ2-2, with TRBD1 matching over 8 bases. The V and J ends lost 5 bases and 6 bases, in that order; junction bases with no gene match: 6. This CDR3 spans 14 amino acids. Germline CDR1 SGHTS, CDR2 YDEGEE. CDR3 sequence: CASSFLQGAGELFF. The CDR3 bases are TGTGCCAGCAGTTTTCTACAGGGGGCCGGGGAGCTGTTTTTT. The whole variable domain, remainder taken from reference TRBV5-8 and TRBJ2-2, is EAGVTQSPTHLIKTRGQQATLRCSPISGHTSVYWYQQALGLGLQFLLWYDEGEERNRGNFPPRFSGRQFPNYSSELNVNALELEDSALYLCASSFLQGAGELFFGEGSRLTVL.

This clone was detected only once. V usage is TRBV10-1 and J usage is TRBJ2-1, with D possibly TRBD1 on 7 matching bases. CDR1 and CDR2 from the germline V gene are WNHNN and SYGVQD (reference sequence). V shed 11 bases and J shed 7 bases, with 21 bases lying between them. The CDR3 covers 14 residues. CDR3 in amino acids: CAGCGTVSGNEQFF. In DNA form, the CDR3 reads TGCGCCGGTTGCGGGACAGTCTCTGGGAATGAGCAGTTCTTC.

This chain joins TRBV7-9 and TRBJ1-6; D might be TRBD1 (6 bases). There are 13 residues in the CDR3. Between the trimmed V and J ends, which lost 4 bases and 10 bases, there was a span of 11 bases. The V gene's germline CDR1 is SEHNR and CDR2 FQNEAQ (reference sequence). CDR3 protein: CASSSGVGSPLHF. The DNA of the CDR3 is TGTGCCAGCAGCTCAGGGGTTGGGTCACCCCTCCACTTT.

The rearrangement joins TRBV30 to TRBJ1-4; 11 bases agree with TRBD1. The CDR3 has 13 amino acids. The V gene's germline CDR1 is GTSNPN and CDR2 SVGIG (reference sequence). The V gene end was trimmed by 8 bases and the J gene end by 5 bases; junction bases not matched to a gene: 4. The CDR3 region is CAHGQGANEKLFF. The CDR3 DNA reads TGTGCCCACGGACAGGGGGCGAATGAAAAACTGTTTTTT.

This clone was seen only a few times. The chain combines TRBV15 with TRBJ2-7; possible D gene TRBD2, 5 bases. V was clipped by 3 bases and J by 6 bases, with 24 bases between them. Germline CDR1 reads LNHNV; CDR2 reads YYDKDF (reference sequence). This CDR3 comprises 17 residues. The CDR3 here is CATSRPVAGNLPTEQYF. As DNA, the CDR3 is TGTGCCACCAGCAGGCCGGTGGCCGGGAATCTTCCTACCGAGCAGTACTTC.